The 26 T cell receptor beta chains below were found in one sample sequenced in a study of graft-versus-host responses after intestinal transplantation. Using immunoSEQ multiplex PCR, the repertoire was profiled, and TCRdb retains in-frame clones only, with some absent. The repertoire holds tens of thousands of clones, around 90% seen once, with 2% to 2.5% in the top ten. The input for sequencing was PBMCs, taken around 320 days after intestinal transplant. The receptors come from a human patient who received an intestinal transplant, so some T cells may come from the graft donor.

The chain carries TRBV14 and TRBJ1-1, with a weak D call TRBD1 (5 bases). This CDR3 is 14 amino acids long. V dropped 3 bases and J dropped 1 base, with 9 bases sitting between them. CDR1 SGHDN and CDR2 FVKESK come from the germline V gene. This chain's CDR3 is CASSHPGQNTEAFF. CDR3 coding DNA: TGTGCCAGCAGCCATCCGGGGCAGAACACTGAAGCTTTCTTT.

The chain employs TRBV25-1 and TRBJ2-2; TRBD2 matches at 7 bases. The germline V gene encodes CDR1 MGHDK and CDR2 SYGVNS. This CDR3 has 13 residues. V lost 2 bases, J lost 6 bases, and 0 bases stayed unmatched. The CDR3: CASSEREAGELFF. The DNA for the CDR3 is TGTGCCAGCAGTGAACGGGAGGCCGGGGAGCTGTTTTTT.

This rearrangement joins TRBV16 to TRBJ1-2; D uncertain. The CDR3 totals 17 residues. Trimming took 5 bases from V and 4 from J, leaving 23 bases between them. CDR1 and CDR2 (germline): KGHSY, FQNENV. CDR3 loop: CASSTCALVRKTYGYTF. The CDR3 DNA is TGTGCCAGCAGCACGTGCGCGCTCGTTAGAAAGACCTATGGCTACACCTTC.

This clone was observed a single time. V gene TRBV11-3 combines with J gene TRBJ1-1; D is undetermined. Per germline, CDR1 SGHNT and CDR2 YENEEA. V was cut by 6 bases and J by 1 base, with 12 bases left in between. The CDR3 consists of 14 residues. CDR3 nucleotide sequence: TGTGCCAGCAGTCCTAAGAACGGGAACACTGAAGCTTTCTTT. Translation gives CASSPKNGNTEAFF.

The CDR3 protein is CASSLVGQVDNEQFF. In nucleotides, the CDR3 is TGCGCCAGCAGCTTGGTAGGACAGGTGGACAATGAGCAGTTCTTC. The genes are TRBV5-1 and TRBJ2-1, with 7 bases that match TRBD1. The CDR3 spans 15 residues. J gave up 5 bases and V 0 bases, and 5 bases lay outside the gene matches. Germline V CDR1 and CDR2: SGHRS, YFSETQ.

The V gene is TRBV7-3, the J gene TRBJ2-7; 9 positions agree with TRBD1. The CDR3 consists of 11 residues. J was trimmed by 8 bases and V by 5 bases; bases with no gene match: 1. Germline V gives CDR1 SGHTA, CDR2 FQGTGA. CDR3 residues: CASSHRGQQYF. Written as DNA, the CDR3 is TGTGCCAGCAGCCACAGGGGGCAGCAGTACTTC.

V is TRBV2 and J is TRBJ1-4, with D uncertain. Germline V gives CDR1 SNHLY, CDR2 FYNNEI. The CDR3 runs 14 residues. Trimming removed 2 bases from V and 1 base from J, with 5 bases in between. The CDR3 sequence is CASSERGTNEKLFF. Here the CDR3 DNA reads TGTGCCAGCAGTGAACGTGGAACTAATGAAAAACTGTTTTTT.

The table lists this clone with a few counts. V is TRBV2 and J is TRBJ1-4, with 7 bases lining up with TRBD1. With V trimmed by 8 bases and J by 8 bases, 11 bases remained unmatched. This CDR3 comprises 14 residues. Germline CDR1 is SNHLY and CDR2 is FYNNEI. CDR3 protein: CASRQGSWGEKLFF. The DNA for the CDR3 is TGTGCCAGCCGACAGGGCTCATGGGGGGAAAAACTGTTTTTT.

In its sample, this clone was seen a few times. V gene TRBV6-5 combines with J gene TRBJ1-4; TRBD1 is a possible D gene (5 bases). The V and J ends lost 6 bases and 14 bases respectively, with 16 bases between them. The germline gives CDR1 MNHEY, CDR2 SVGAGI. The CDR3 is made up of 12 amino acids. CDR3 bases: TGTGCCAGCAGGGACCAGCAGGGCCCGCTGTTTTTT. Protein: CASRDQQGPLFF.

The rearrangement joins TRBV9 to TRBJ2-7, with 8 bases that match TRBD1. Unmatched junction bases numbered 2, after V lost 0 bases and J lost 3 bases. The CDR3 totals 14 residues. Germline loops: CDR1 SGDLS, CDR2 YYNGEE. CDR3 nucleotides: TGTGCCAGCAGCGTAGAAGGGACAGGCTACGAGCAGTACTTC. Residues: CASSVEGTGYEQYF. Together with reference TRBV9 and TRBJ2-7, the CDR3 gives the full variable domain: DSGVTQTPKHLITATGQRVTLRCSPRSGDLSVYWYQQSLDQGLQFLIQYYNGEERAKGNILERFSAQQFPDLHSELNLSSLELGDSALYFCASSVEGTGYEQYFGPGTRLTVT.

V and J are TRBV6-1 and TRBJ2-3; D gene uncertain. The V end lost 3 bases, the J end lost 1 base, and 11 bases lay between the germline ends. Germline CDR1 is MNHNS and CDR2 is SASEGT. The CDR3 length is 15 residues. This CDR3 reads CASSEEWLGTDTQYF. Here the CDR3 DNA reads TGTGCCAGCAGTGAGGAATGGTTGGGCACAGATACGCAGTATTTT.

The J gene is TRBJ2-3, the V gene TRBV11-2, with 7 bases identical to TRBD2. Germline V gives CDR1 SGHAT, CDR2 FQNNGV. V was clipped by 5 bases and J by 1 base; unmatched bases: 9. The CDR3 runs 16 residues. CDR3 loop: CASSPSGRAGTDTQYF. The CDR3 region has the DNA TGTGCCAGCAGCCCTAGCGGTCGGGCGGGCACAGATACGCAGTATTTT.

The chain joins TRBV7-3 to TRBJ2-3; D assignment may be TRBD1 or TRBD2 (6 bases each). Trimming removed 5 bases from V and 3 bases from J, with 15 bases in between. Germline lookup yields CDR1 SGHTA and CDR2 FQGTGA. The CDR3 runs to 15 residues. The CDR3: CASSPRRGPTDTQYF. Here the CDR3 DNA reads TGTGCCAGCAGCCCAAGACGGGGGCCGACAGATACGCAGTATTTT.

In regard to this clone: Germline is not matched at one junction end, which may reflect a read error. This rearrangement joins TRBV2 to TRBJ2-7, with D possibly matching TRBD2 (6 bases). The CDR3 has 11 residues. CDR1 SNHLY and CDR2 FYNNEI come from the germline V gene. As DNA, the CDR3 is TGTGCCAGCAGTACCCCTAGCGTTAATCACTTC. Its protein product is CASSTPSVNHF.

This clone was observed a single time. This rearrangement joins TRBV29-1 to TRBJ2-3; 7 nucleotides line up with TRBD2. The CDR3 extends over 15 amino acids. Germline CDR1 and CDR2: SQVTM and ANQGSEA. The V segment lost 7 bases and the J segment 2 bases; nucleotides outside the gene matches: 12. DNA for the CDR3: TGCAGCGCCGAGACGAGCGGGGCCTTCACAGATACGCAGTATTTT. Translated, it gives CSAETSGAFTDTQYF.

This clone has a single count. This chain joins TRBV21-1 and TRBJ2-3. TRBV21-1 is marked as a pseudogene. The CDR3 totals 16 residues. The CDR3 nucleotides read TGTGCCAGCAGCAAAATACAGGGACTGGTTGCAGATACGCAGTATTTT. Its translation is CASSKIQGLVADTQYF.

DNA for the CDR3: TGTGCCAGCAGCAGGGCAGTAGGGGGTGGGTATGGCTACACCTTC. Translated, it gives CASSRAVGGGYGYTF. The chain links TRBV5-5 to TRBJ1-2; possible D gene TRBD1, 6 bases. There are 15 residues in the CDR3. V dropped 4 bases and J dropped 5 bases, with 18 bases sitting between them. Germline values: CDR1 SGHKS, CDR2 YYEKEE (reference sequence).

The chain uses TRBV15 and TRBJ2-5; no clear D gene. The V gene's germline CDR1 is LNHNV and CDR2 YYDKDF (reference sequence). This CDR3 has 15 amino acids. V was cut by 1 base and J by 5 bases, with 14 bases left in between. The CDR3 DNA reads TGTGCCACCAGCAGAGCTTCCCGCCGTGGCGAGACCCAGTACTTC. Translation: CATSRASRRGETQYF.

This chain connects TRBV28 to TRBJ1-1; the D is unclear. The germline CDR1 and CDR2 sequences are MDHEN and SYDVKM. There are 17 residues in the CDR3. With 5 bases removed from V and 0 bases from J, the gap between germline ends came to 19 bases. CDR3 in amino acids: CASSSGLSAFLNTEAFF. The CDR3, as DNA: TGTGCCAGCAGTAGTGGTTTGTCGGCCTTTTTGAACACTGAAGCTTTCTTT.

This sequence joins TRBV7-9 and TRBJ2-1; 9 bases map to TRBD2. Germline V gene sequence: CDR1 SEHNR, CDR2 FQNEAQ (reference sequence). CDR3 length: 19 amino acids. Germline trimming cut 1 base from V and 3 bases from J; bases unmatched to any gene: 13. The CDR3 DNA sequence: TGTGCCAGCAGCTTAGGGACCTATAGGACTAGCGCTAGCTACAATGAGCAGTTCTTC. Its translation is CASSLGTYRTSASYNEQFF.

This rearrangement joins TRBV10-3 to TRBJ1-4, with D unresolved. Trimming took off 0 bases at V and 8 bases at J, with 10 bases between the two ends. Germline CDR1 reads ENHRY; CDR2 reads SYGVKD. This CDR3 comprises 14 residues. This CDR3 is CAISESLGEEKLFF. The CDR3 DNA sequence: TGTGCCATCAGTGAGTCTTTGGGAGAAGAAAAACTGTTTTTT.

The chain links TRBV4-1 to TRBJ2-1, with 13 positions matching TRBD2. Germline CDR1 and CDR2: MGHRA and YSYEKL. V was pared by 1 base and J by 8 bases, with 8 bases of the junction left unmatched. CDR3 size: 17 residues. The CDR3 nucleotides read TGCGCCAGCAGCCAAGCGACGGGACTAGCGGGGCAGGATGAGCAGTTCTTC. Its protein is CASSQATGLAGQDEQFF.

To note about this clone: One end of the junction varies from germline; a read error may be responsible. The chain has TRBV15 and TRBJ1-1; D remains unclear. CDR3 size: 14 residues. Germline CDR1 is LNHNV and CDR2 is YYDKDF (reference sequence). CDR3 amino acids: CATRRGALNTEAFF. In nucleotides, the CDR3 is TGTGCCACCAGGAGAGGCGCATTGAACACTGAAGCTTTCTTT.

To note about this clone: The same CDR3 also results from other DNA sequences found in this sample. The chain combines TRBV6-5 with TRBJ2-5, with 7 bases aligning to TRBD1. The CDR3 is 13 amino acids. Unmatched junction bases numbered 1, after V lost 3 bases and J lost 3 bases. Germline values: CDR1 MNHEY, CDR2 SVGAGI. The CDR3 reads CASSYDREETQYF. CDR3 nucleotide sequence: TGTGCCAGCAGTTATGACAGGGAAGAGACCCAGTACTTC.

The rearrangement joins TRBV25-1 to TRBJ2-5; perhaps TRBD1 as D (5 bases). Germline CDR1 and CDR2: MGHDK and SYGVNS. The germline V and J ends were trimmed by 6 bases and 5 bases, with 7 bases remaining between them. This CDR3 has 11 residues. The CDR3: CASRKGETQYF. As DNA, the CDR3 is TGTGCCAGCAGAAAGGGGGAGACCCAGTACTTC.

V gene TRBV29-1 combines with J gene TRBJ2-3; possible D gene TRBD2, 5 bases. V gave up 5 bases and J gave up 4 bases, with 10 bases separating them. The germline gives CDR1 SQVTM, CDR2 ANQGSEA. The CDR3 spans 12 residues. The CDR3 sequence: CSVYRGADTQYF. The DNA for the CDR3 is TGCAGCGTTTATCGGGGAGCAGATACGCAGTATTTT.